The entry below describes one T cell receptor beta chain. CDR3 length: 15 residues. Germline-derived CDR1 and CDR2 are SGHRS and YFSETQ. The entry originates in a study of blood T cells in healthy people across ages. PCR was performed a second time for about 6 to 12 cycles using a sample-barcoded 5' primer and a J-beta primer mix. MiXCR, applied by TCRdb to the 5' RACE reads, yields one record per CDR3 protein. The repertoire includes around 850,000 distinct CDR3 sequences, approximately 35% of them detected once, and around 13% sits in the top ten. This rearrangement joins TRBV5-1 to TRBJ2-4; 7 bases line up with TRBD1. Gene TRBJ2-5 matches the end of the DNA better, so the J call may be wrong. Sequencing input: blood. This TCR was sampled from a man younger than 35 in good health. The CDR3 sequence is CASSSTGQLQETQYF. The CDR3 DNA reads as TGCGCCAGCAGCTCAACGGGACAGCTCCAAGAGACCCAGTACTTC.